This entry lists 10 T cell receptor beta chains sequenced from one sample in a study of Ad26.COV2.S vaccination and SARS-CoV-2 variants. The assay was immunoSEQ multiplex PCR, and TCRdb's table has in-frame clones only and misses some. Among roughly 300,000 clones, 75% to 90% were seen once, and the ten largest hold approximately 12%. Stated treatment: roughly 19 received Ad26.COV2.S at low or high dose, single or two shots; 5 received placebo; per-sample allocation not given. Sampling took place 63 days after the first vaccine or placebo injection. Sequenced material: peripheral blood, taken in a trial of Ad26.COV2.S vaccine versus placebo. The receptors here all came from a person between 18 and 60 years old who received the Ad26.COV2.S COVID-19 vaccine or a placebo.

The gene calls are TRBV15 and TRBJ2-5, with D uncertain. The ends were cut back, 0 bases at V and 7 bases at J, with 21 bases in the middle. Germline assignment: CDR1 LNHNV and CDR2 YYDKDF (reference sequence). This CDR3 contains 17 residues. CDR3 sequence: CATSRDSALPNPRTQYF. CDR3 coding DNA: TGTGCCACCAGCAGAGATTCGGCACTGCCGAACCCGCGGACCCAGTACTTC.

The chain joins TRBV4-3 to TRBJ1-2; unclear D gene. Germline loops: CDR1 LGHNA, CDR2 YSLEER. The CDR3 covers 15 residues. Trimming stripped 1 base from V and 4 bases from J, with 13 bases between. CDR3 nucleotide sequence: TGCGCCAGCAGCCAAGCCCTGACAAGGAGCTATGGCTACACCTTC. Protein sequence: CASSQALTRSYGYTF.

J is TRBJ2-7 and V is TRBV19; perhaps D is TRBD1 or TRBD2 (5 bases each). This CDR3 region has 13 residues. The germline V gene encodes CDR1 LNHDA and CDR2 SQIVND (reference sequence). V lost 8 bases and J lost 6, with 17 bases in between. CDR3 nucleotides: TGTGCCAGTGGGAAGGGGACCTTCGGCGAGCAGTACTTC. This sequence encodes CASGKGTFGEQYF.

The CDR3 protein is CATTQGAQRKAFF. Written as DNA, the CDR3 is TGTGCCACAACACAGGGGGCGCAAAGGAAAGCTTTCTTT. The J gene is TRBJ1-1, the V gene TRBV6-5; 9 nucleotides agree with TRBD1. The CDR3 has 13 amino acids. V lost 10 bases, J lost 9 bases, and 12 bases stayed unmatched. Per the germline V gene, CDR1 is MNHEY and CDR2 is SVGAGI.

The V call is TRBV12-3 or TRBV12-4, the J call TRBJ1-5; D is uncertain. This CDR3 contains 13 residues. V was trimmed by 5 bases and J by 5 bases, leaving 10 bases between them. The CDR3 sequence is CASSAENYQPQHF. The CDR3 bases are TGTGCCAGCAGTGCTGAAAATTATCAGCCCCAGCATTTT.

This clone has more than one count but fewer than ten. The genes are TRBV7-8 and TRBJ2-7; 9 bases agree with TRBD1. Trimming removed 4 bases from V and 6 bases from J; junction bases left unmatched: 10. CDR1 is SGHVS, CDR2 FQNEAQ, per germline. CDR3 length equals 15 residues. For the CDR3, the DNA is TGTGCCAGCAGCTCGAACCGGGACAGGGTAGCCGAGCAGTACTTC. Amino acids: CASSSNRDRVAEQYF.

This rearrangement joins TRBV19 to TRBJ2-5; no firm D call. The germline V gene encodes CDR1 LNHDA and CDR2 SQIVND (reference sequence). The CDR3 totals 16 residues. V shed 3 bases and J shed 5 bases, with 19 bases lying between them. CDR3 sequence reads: CASSMPGSESRETQYF. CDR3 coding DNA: TGTGCCAGTAGTATGCCTGGTTCTGAATCCCGGGAGACCCAGTACTTC. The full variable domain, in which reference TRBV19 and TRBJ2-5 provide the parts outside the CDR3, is DGGITQSPKYLFRKEGQNVTLSCEQNLNHDAMYWYRQDPGQGLRLIYYSQIVNDFQKGDIAEGYSVSREKKESFPLTVTSAQKNPTAFYLCASSMPGSESRETQYFGPGTRLLVL.

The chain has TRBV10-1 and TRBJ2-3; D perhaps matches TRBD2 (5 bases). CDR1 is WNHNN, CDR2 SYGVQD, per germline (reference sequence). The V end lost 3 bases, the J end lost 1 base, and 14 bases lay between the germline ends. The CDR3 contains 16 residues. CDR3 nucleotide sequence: TGCGCCAGCAGTGACGGTACCCTGGAGGGCACAGATACGCAGTATTTT. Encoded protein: CASSDGTLEGTDTQYF.

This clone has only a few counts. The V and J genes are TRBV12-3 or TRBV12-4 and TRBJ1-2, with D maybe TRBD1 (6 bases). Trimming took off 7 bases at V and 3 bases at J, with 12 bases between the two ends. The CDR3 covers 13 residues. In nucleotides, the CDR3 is TGTGCCAGCATTCAACAGGGCGACTATGGCTACACCTTC. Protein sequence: CASIQQGDYGYTF.

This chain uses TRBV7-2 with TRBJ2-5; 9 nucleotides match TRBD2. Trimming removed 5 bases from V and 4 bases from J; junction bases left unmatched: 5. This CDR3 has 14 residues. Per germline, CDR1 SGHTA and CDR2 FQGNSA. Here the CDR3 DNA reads TGTGCCAGCAGCCGCGGCGGGGGGGCAGAGACCCAGTACTTC. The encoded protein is CASSRGGGAETQYF. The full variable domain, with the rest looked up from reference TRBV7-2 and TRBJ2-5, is GAGVSQSPSNKVTEKGKDVELRCDPISGHTALYWYRQSLGQGLEFLIYFQGNSAPDKSGLPSDRFSAERTGGSVSTLTIQRTQQEDSAVYLCASSRGGGAETQYFGPGTRLLVL.